This TCR beta chain was sequenced in a study of T cells in Graves' hyperthyroidism and ophthalmopathy. General study results and limits: Before onset, by a median of approximately 6.8 months, the model predicted ophthalmopathy. Ophthalmopathy cases were set apart from stable hyperthyroidism by a 13 V-J model.

Not enrolled were patients with uncontrolled infection, other autoimmune disease, pregnancy or lactation. As to this clonotype: The antigen is undetermined.

What was amplified from RNA transcripts were TCR beta CDR3 regions. Researchers ran a first-round RT-PCR on the TCR CDR3 using the HTBI primer set. TCRdb ran MiXCR on the multiplex PCR reads and lists one entry per CDR3 protein. The sample includes hundreds of thousands of distinct CDR3 sequences, about 13% seen only once; the top ten take around a tenth. Trimming removed 0 bases from V and 4 bases from J, with 12 bases in between. The CDR3 contains 15 residues. Germline CDR1 and CDR2: SGHRS and YFSETQ. Specimen: blood. This rearrangement joins TRBV5-1 to TRBJ2-3, with D tentatively TRBD2 (6 bases). The receptor was derived from a woman aged 18-29 years with Graves' hyperthyroidism. CDR3 sequence reads: CASSLGLGEADTQYF. The CDR3 DNA sequence: TGCGCCAGCAGCTTGGGACTAGGGGAGGCAGATACGCAGTATTTT.